This T cell receptor beta chain was recorded in a study of brain T cells in children with intractable seizures. Here immunoSEQ multiplex PCR was the method, and the copy in TCRdb shows in-frame clones only, minus some. The sample records about 340,000 clones, nearly 95% being singletons. Time point in this sample: blood from clinic visit 5 months post-surgery; TSC patient then seizure free. The sequenced cases were selected for having the highest brain T cell transcript signatures. The receptor comes from a boy younger than two with tuberous sclerosis and intractable seizures. The input for sequencing was peripheral blood, taken roughly 5 months after surgery.

CDR3 sequence reads: CASSWTSGSYEQYF. The CDR3 DNA reads as TGCGCCAGCAGCTGGACTAGCGGGAGCTACGAGCAGTACTTC. V and J are TRBV5-1 and TRBJ2-7; 13 bases line up with TRBD2. From germline, CDR1 is SGHRS and CDR2 YFSETQ. The V segment lost 3 bases and the J segment 3 bases; nucleotides outside the gene matches: 0. The CDR3 loop spans 14 amino acids.